Here is one TCR beta chain with its context. Repertoires were generated with immunoSEQ multiplex PCR, while TCRdb's copy carries only in-frame clones and drops some. The sample has 90,000 to 120,000 clones, 80% to 95% seen once; the top ten hold roughly 0.78%. These data originate in a study of T cell changes during pregnancy in multiple sclerosis. CDR3 length equals 15 residues. In germline, CDR1 is SGHNT, CDR2 YENEEA. Trimming took 3 bases from V and 8 from J; bases not matched to a gene: 8. The sequence came from a female donor in good health, enrolled as a control in a pregnancy study. The chain links TRBV11-3 to TRBJ1-4, with 8 bases fitting TRBD1. The input for sequencing was peripheral blood, taken in the third trimester of pregnancy. CDR3 sequence (DNA): TGTGCCAGCAGCTTCAGTTACAGGGGGAACGAAAAACTGTTTTTT. This codes for CASSFSYRGNEKLFF.